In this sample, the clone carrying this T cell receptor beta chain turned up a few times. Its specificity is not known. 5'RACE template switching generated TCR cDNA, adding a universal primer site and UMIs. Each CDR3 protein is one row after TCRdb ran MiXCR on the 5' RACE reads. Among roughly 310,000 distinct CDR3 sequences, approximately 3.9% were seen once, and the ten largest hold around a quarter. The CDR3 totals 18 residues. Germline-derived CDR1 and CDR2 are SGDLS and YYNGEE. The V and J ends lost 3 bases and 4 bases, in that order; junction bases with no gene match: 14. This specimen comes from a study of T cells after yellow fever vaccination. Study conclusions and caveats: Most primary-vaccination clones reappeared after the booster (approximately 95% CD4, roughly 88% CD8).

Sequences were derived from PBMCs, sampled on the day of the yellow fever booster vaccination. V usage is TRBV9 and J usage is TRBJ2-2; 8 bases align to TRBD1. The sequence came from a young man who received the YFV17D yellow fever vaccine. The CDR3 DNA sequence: TGTGCCAGCAGCGAACCACCTCAGGGGGCGCGGGTCACCGGGGAGCTGTTTTTT. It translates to CASSEPPQGARVTGELFF.